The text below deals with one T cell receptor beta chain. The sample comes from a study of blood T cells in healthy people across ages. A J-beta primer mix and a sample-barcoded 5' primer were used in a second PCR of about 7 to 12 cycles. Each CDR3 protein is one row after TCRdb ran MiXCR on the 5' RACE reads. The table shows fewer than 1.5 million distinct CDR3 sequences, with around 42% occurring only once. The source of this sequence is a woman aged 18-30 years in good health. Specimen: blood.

The CDR3 sequence: CAISSGTGVNEQFF. The CDR3 bases are TGTGCCATCAGTTCCGGGACAGGGGTCAATGAGCAGTTCTTC. V usage is TRBV10-3 and J usage is TRBJ2-1, with TRBD1 matching over 10 bases. The CDR3 extends over 14 amino acids. From germline, CDR1 is ENHRY and CDR2 SYGVKD. J lost 6 bases, V lost 5 bases, and 4 bases had no gene match.